These 4 T cell receptor beta chains came from one sample sequenced in a study of shared clonotypes between healthy human individuals. Sequencing was performed with immunoSEQ multiplex PCR; in TCRdb, only in-frame clones are kept and a portion is missing. Found here are approximately 2.5 million clones, 90% to 95% of them singletons; the top ten hold about 0.39%. Sequenced sample: naive CD4+ T cells from PBMCs. Documented subset: CD45RA+ positively selected. The origin of the receptors is a man aged 18 to 29 in good health. Some clones in this sample may be carry-over from other donors' samples.

A single count supports this clone. The chain combines TRBV7-6 with TRBJ2-2; 8 nucleotides agree with TRBD2. The germline gives CDR1 SGHVS, CDR2 FNYEAQ. V trimming: 4 bases; J trimming: 2 bases; junction bases outside the gene matches: 3. The CDR3 length is 15 residues. The CDR3 here is CASSYSGTNTGELFF. The CDR3 coding sequence is TGTGCCAGCAGCTATAGCGGGACTAACACCGGGGAGCTGTTTTTT.

V is TRBV25-1 and J is TRBJ1-4; possible D gene TRBD1, 6 bases. Trimming removed 2 bases at V and 7 bases at J, with 14 bases between. The CDR3 extends over 15 amino acids. Germline CDR1 is MGHDK and CDR2 is SYGVNS. Here the CDR3 reads CASSEPTGHGEKLFF. CDR3 bases: TGTGCCAGCAGTGAACCTACGGGACATGGTGAAAAACTGTTTTTT.

J is TRBJ2-5 and V is TRBV21-1; the table's TRBD1 call for D was not verified on the DNA. TRBV21-1 is a documented pseudogene. This CDR3 is 14 amino acids long. CDR3: CANRITGPQETQYF. The CDR3 DNA reads TGTGCCAACAGAATAACAGGGCCGCAAGAGACCCAGTACTTC.

This chain joins TRBV28 and TRBJ2-1, with a possible D match to TRBD2 (6 bases). The V end lost 5 bases, the J end lost 1 base, and 12 bases lay between the germline ends. CDR1 and CDR2 (germline): MDHEN, SYDVKM. The CDR3 is 15 amino acids. The CDR3 DNA is TGTGCCAGCAGTATGGGACTGGGTTCCTACAATGAGCAGTTCTTC. Its translation: CASSMGLGSYNEQFF.